The clone carrying this TCR beta chain showed up just a few times. This CDR3 spans 17 amino acids. V was cut by 7 bases and J by 9 bases, with 25 bases left in between. These data are taken from a study of T-cell memory formation after mild COVID-19. Constant-segment primers served in 5'RACE that generated TCR alpha and TCR beta cDNA libraries bearing sample barcodes and UMIs. TCRdb re-derived calls from the 5' RACE reads in MiXCR, one entry per CDR3 protein. This table has 130,000 to 150,000 distinct CDR3 sequences, about 5.7% appearing once. J is TRBJ1-6 and V is TRBV12-3 or TRBV12-4; perhaps TRBD1 as D (5 bases). The specimen sequenced was PBMCs or a T cell subset sorted from them (not recorded which). This clonotype was sampled from an adult woman who had mild COVID-19 (a few samples of this study predate the infection). Cell type and time point are not known. CDR3 in DNA: TGTGCCAGCACCCCCGGCACCCTCAGGGACGCCGGTTCACCCCTCCACTTT. This sequence encodes CASTPGTLRDAGSPLHF.